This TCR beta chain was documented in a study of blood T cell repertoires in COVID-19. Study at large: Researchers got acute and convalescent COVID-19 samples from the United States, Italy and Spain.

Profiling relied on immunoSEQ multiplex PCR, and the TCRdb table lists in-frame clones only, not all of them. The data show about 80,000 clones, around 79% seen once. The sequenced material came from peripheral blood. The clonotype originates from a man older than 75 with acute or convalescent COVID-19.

CDR3 bases: TGCGCCAGCAGCGTCGACCGGGAACGCAACACCATATATTTT. As protein: CASSVDRERNTIYF. The rearrangement uses TRBV5-1 and TRBJ1-3; D call uncertain. CDR3 length: 14 residues. Germline V gives CDR1 SGHRS, CDR2 YFSETQ. Between the trimmed V and J ends, which lost 4 bases and 7 bases, there was a span of 15 bases.